This T cell receptor beta chain appears in the sequencing data of a study of beta chain features in type 1 diabetes. Of note for this clone: Its specificity is unknown.

Study-level points and caveats: A potential PCR bias toward shorter templates would be equal in patient and control samples. The study found moderately but significantly shorter TCRB CDR3s in all four CD4+ subsets of Type 1 diabetes patients.

Sequenced material consisted of expressed TCRB transcripts (all of the isolated RNA was reverse transcribed). Some clones are missing from TCRdb's copy, which holds only in-frame ones; the method was immunoSEQ multiplex PCR. The table shows hundreds of thousands of clones, with about 14% occurring only once. V lost 6 bases to trimming and J lost 9 bases, with 23 bases between them. Germline V gene data show CDR1 as SNHLY and CDR2 as FYNNEI. This CDR3 region has 15 residues. Sequenced: naive CD4+ T cells from blood. This sequence was found in a man aged 18-30 years with type 1 diabetes. This rearrangement joins TRBV2 to TRBJ1-2; a weak D match, TRBD1 (5 bases). The CDR3: CASSPGTTMGSRYTF. The CDR3 DNA follows: TGTGCCAGCAGCCCAGGGACCACGATGGGGTCACGCTACACCTTC. Full variable domain (remainder filled in from reference TRBV2 and TRBJ1-2): EPEVTQTPSHQVTQMGQEVILRCVPISNHLYFYWYRQILGQKVEFLVSFYNNEISEKSEIFDDQFSVERPDGSNFTLKIRSTKLEDSAMYFCASSPGTTMGSRYTFGSGTRLTVV.